This T cell receptor beta chain is drawn from a study of T cell changes during pregnancy in multiple sclerosis. Germline CDR1 is KGHSH and CDR2 is LQKENI. CDR3 length: 14 amino acids. The junction had 9 bases not matched to a gene; V was cut back by 6 bases and J by 8 bases. Measured with immunoSEQ multiplex PCR; TCRdb has only the in-frame clones, and not every one. The sample holds about 44,000 clones, around nine tenths seen once. This TCR came from a female donor with multiple sclerosis, enrolled in a pregnancy study. Material: CD4+ T cells from peripheral blood mononuclear cells, obtained before pregnancy. The rearrangement joins TRBV18 to TRBJ2-1, with 8 bases identical to TRBD1. Here the CDR3 DNA reads TGTGCCAGCTCTCTCGACGGGACAGGCTATGAGCAGTTCTTC. Translation: CASSLDGTGYEQFF. Full variable domain (remainder filled in from reference TRBV18 and TRBJ2-1): NAGVMQNPRHLVRRRGQEARLRCSPMKGHSHVYWYRQLPEEGLKFMVYLQKENIIDESGMPKERFSAEFPKEGPSILRIQQVVRGDSAAYFCASSLDGTGYEQFFGPGTRLTVL.